The T cell receptor beta chain under discussion was sequenced for a study of T cells expressing NK-cell markers. Background on the study: Seven HCMV-seropositive donors and one seronegative donor made up the eight sequenced donors. Study results and caveats: Also leading the CD3+CD56-NKG2C+ fraction in a few donors were these clonotypes.

As concerns this clonotype: The antigen is unknown.

TCRdb reprocessed the 5' RACE reads, keeping one entry per CDR3 protein, no DNA. This sample's table reports a few hundred thousand distinct CDR3 sequences. The sequencing input was blood T cells: a sorted CD56 or NKG2C T cell subset, CD4+ or CD8+ T cells, or bulk PBMC T cells (not recorded which). This receptor was obtained from a man aged 18-75 years in good health.

The CDR3 loop is CASSEHRGGETQYF. This chain links TRBV25-1 with TRBJ2-5; without DNA, the TCRdb call of TRBD1 cannot be checked. CDR3 length: 14 amino acids. Germline V gene data show CDR1 as MGHDK and CDR2 as SYGVNS.